This T cell receptor (beta chain) appears in the sequencing data of a study of radiation and T cells in renal cell carcinoma. Findings and caveats of the study: No pretreatment tumor biopsies were available for baseline clonotypes.

Generated by immunoSEQ multiplex PCR, the TCRdb table keeps only in-frame clones and is missing some. Seen here are tens of thousands of clones, roughly 85% observed once, and the top ten hold 27%. Germline V gene lookup returns CDR1 SNHLY and CDR2 FYNNEI. V shed 4 bases, J shed 6 bases, and the junction held 4 bases outside the gene matches. The length of the CDR3 is 15 residues. This clone is a singleton in its sample. What it recognizes is unknown. Time point meaning: blood 4 weeks post-SBRT, at nephrectomy. The treatment here: 15 Gy SBRT to primary tumor, nephrectomy 4 weeks later. Nephrectomy followed 15 Gy stereotactic body radiation by 4 weeks. The patient's renal cell carcinoma had clear cell pathology.

The chain uses TRBV2 and TRBJ2-1; 12 positions match TRBD2. The source material was blood, sampled from a patient whose treatment included radiotherapy and nephrectomy. The sequence was obtained from a woman in her seventies with renal cell carcinoma. The CDR3 spells CASSVLAGGSNEQFF. The CDR3 DNA is TGTGCCAGCAGTGTACTAGCGGGAGGCAGCAATGAGCAGTTCTTC.